This record covers a single T cell receptor beta chain. MiXCR was run by TCRdb on the 5' RACE reads, yielding one entry per CDR3 protein. The table records just over 95,000 distinct CDR3 sequences, approximately 10% of them present only once. The data were obtained in a study of early T cells in non-severe SARS-CoV-2 infection. With 6 bases clipped from V and 5 bases from J, the junction kept 2 bases outside the gene matches. The germline V gene encodes CDR1 KGHSH and CDR2 LQKENI. The CDR3 totals 13 residues. The chain links TRBV18 to TRBJ1-5, with 9 bases lining up with TRBD1. The sample consisted of whole blood. The TCR originated in an adult who was a healthcare worker with PCR-confirmed SARS-CoV-2 infection or an uninfected control (not recorded which). The CDR3 region is CASSWDRDQPQHF. CDR3 DNA sequence: TGTGCCAGCTCTTGGGACAGGGATCAGCCCCAGCATTTT.